This TCR beta chain was sequenced in a study of read filtering for tumor transcriptome and immune sequencing. Across the study: Eight or nine patients were R-ISS I, some 15 were R-ISS II, six or seven were R-ISS III. Per sample, TCR-region reads ranged about 4 to 11 million by IR-seq, roughly 85 to 1273 by RNA-seq. Transcriptome libraries were built from DNase-treated RNA.

This clonotype was recorded many times. The library was built from roughly 400 ng RNA with molecular barcoded adaptors for alpha/delta and beta/gamma chains. TCRdb re-called the reads through MiXCR, storing one row per CDR3 protein. The sample has fewer than 100,000 distinct CDR3 sequences, 12% seen once. The germline V gene encodes CDR1 SGHDN and CDR2 FVKESK. The CDR3 consists of 15 residues. Trimming took off 4 bases at V and 0 bases at J, with 10 bases between the two ends. The sequence came from a donor older than 35 with multiple myeloma. This chain connects TRBV14 to TRBJ1-3; D not certain. Sample: a population of CD138-negative cells sorted from bone marrow. The CDR3 protein is CASSPLGNSGNTIYF. In DNA, the CDR3 is TGTGCCAGCAGCCCCCTGGGGAACTCTGGAAACACCATATATTTT.